The sequence of this T cell receptor beta chain was determined in a study of blood T cell repertoires in COVID-19 (dated by TCRdb to between 2020 and 2021). As for the study more broadly: The collaborator samples originated in the United States, Italy and Spain and spanned the acute and convalescent phases of COVID-19. The repertoires were made available in a free public database intended to serve as a resource for research on the immune response to SARS-CoV-2. A de-identified subject ID, COVID-19 status, age in years and sex were almost always included in the sample metadata. The samples were drawn from two sources: the first 160 participants of the ongoing ImmuneRACE study, and 1,200 or so subjects contributed by 6 global collaborators. HLA class I and class II types, where available, came from metadata supplied by the sample provider rather than from assay-based typing. The material from the prospective study consisted of cDNA or gDNA derived from T cells, B-cell-depleted T cells, or PBMCs. The dataset comprised deeply sampled blood TCRbeta repertoires from subjects exposed to, actively infected with, or recovered from COVID-19.

Paper-wide results and their limitations: The amount of clinical and demographic metadata varied by source and participant and was provided uncurated.

There are a few counts of this clone. Its target antigen remains unknown. No much larger clone is present one base from it, and per-base qualities are unavailable. The CDR3 measures 19 amino acids from cysteine to phenylalanine. Left in the record is the CDR3 DNA by itself, 57 bases read in frame from the first base. The junction shows trimming of 0 bases on V and 3 bases on J, and the gene matches do not reach 11 bases of it. From the germline V gene, CDR1 is SGDLS and CDR2 is YYNGEE. Collaborating institutions collected whole blood in K2EDTA tubes following their own protocols. For TCRbeta analysis, collaborators shipped samples as frozen whole blood, isolated PBMCs, or DNA extracted from either of those sample types. TCRbeta CDR3 regions were amplified from genomic DNA using the immunoSEQ Assay, a bias-controlled multiplex PCR. The study's processing was this. The number of nucleated cells in each sample was estimated from the amplification of reference gene primers within the assay. Sequence reads were collapsed and filtered to measure the absolute abundance of every unique TCRbeta CDR3 rearrangement. Productive Simpson clonality was computed per sample as the square root of Simpson's diversity index over productive rearrangements. As stored in TCRdb, this immuneACCESS dataset retains in-frame rearrangements with V and J assigned. A fraction of the clones does not appear; measured against another copy, unresolved V genes explain less than half of the discrepancy, and the remainder lacks a known reason. V, J and clone size are those of that table, while D and trimming were read from the DNA. The sample has roughly 14,000 clones on record, 73% of them singletons. The top ten constitute approximately 9.9% of the sample.

The sample consisted of peripheral blood. The TCR was taken from a man aged 65 to 85 with acute or convalescent COVID-19. The rearrangement combines TRBV9 with TRBJ2-4; TRBD2 fits 11 bases in the junction. The CDR3 protein: CASSVDPLAGGGVKNIQYF. The nucleotide sequence reads TGTGCCAGCAGCGTAGATCCGCTAGCGGGAGGAGGGGTCAAAAACATTCAGTACTTC.